This TCR beta chain was found in a study of T cell repertoires in cytomegalovirus infection. This clonotype was seen at least ten times. Trimming removed 0 bases at V and 6 bases at J, with 11 bases between. This CDR3 comprises 15 residues. CDR1 SNHLY and CDR2 FYNNEI come from the germline V gene. TCRdb processed the reads anew with MiXCR; each CDR3 protein has one entry. The sample gives 250,000 or so distinct CDR3 sequences, around 15% of which show up once; less than 50% is in the top ten. This clonotype was obtained from a human donor in good health (CMV status not recorded). Some clones in this sample may be carry-over from other donors' samples. Input material: CD8+ T cells from PBMCs. This chain connects TRBV2 to TRBJ2-2; D not resolved. The CDR3 reads CASSEAPSRPGELFF. The CDR3 DNA follows: TGTGCCAGCAGTGAAGCTCCGTCGCGGCCCGGGGAGCTGTTTTTT.